What follows are 2 T cell receptor beta chains derived from one specimen sequenced in a study of T-cell memory formation after mild COVID-19. TCRdb fed the 5' RACE reads into MiXCR, producing one record per CDR3 protein. The sample lists roughly 600,000 distinct CDR3 sequences, roughly 17% occurring once. Sequenced sample: PBMCs or a T cell subset sorted from them (not recorded which). All receptors derive from an adult woman who had mild COVID-19 (a few samples of this study predate the infection). Cell type and time point are not known.

The genes are TRBV6-5 and TRBJ2-1; 10 positions agree with TRBD2. Germline V CDR1 and CDR2: MNHEY, SVGAGI. V lost 0 bases to trimming and J lost 8 bases; unmatched junction nucleotides: 7. This CDR3 contains 16 residues. Here the CDR3 DNA reads TGTGCCAGCAGTTACTCGAGAGCGGGGGGGCGGGATGAGCAGTTCTTC. It encodes CASSYSRAGGRDEQFF.

The chain couples TRBV29-1 to TRBJ1-5; D possibly corresponds to TRBD1 (6 bases). The CDR3 has 13 amino acids. The V end lost 6 bases, the J end lost 3 bases, and 12 bases lay between the germline ends. CDR1 and CDR2 (germline): SQVTM, ANQGSEA. The CDR3 DNA sequence: TGCAGCGTAGCACAGGGCTCCAATCAGCCCCAGCATTTT. Its translation: CSVAQGSNQPQHF.